This T cell receptor (beta chain) was documented in a study of T-cell reconstitution after alpha-beta-depleted transplantation in children. Study observations and caveats: At around two months after transplant, the alpha-beta T cells were reportedly derived from several hundred expanded clones that came from non-depleted graft cells.

Preparation of the TCRbeta library involved a method that used unique molecular identifiers. MiXCR was run by TCRdb on the PCR reads, yielding one entry per CDR3 protein. Here the sample spans approximately 430,000 distinct CDR3 sequences, around 15% being singletons. This clonotype was detected a few times. Its specificity is not known. Unmatched junction bases numbered 10, after V lost 0 bases and J lost 4 bases. The germline gives CDR1 DFQATT, CDR2 SNEGSKA (reference sequence). The CDR3 contains 16 residues. The sample in question was PBMCs, mostly from graft donor cells, obtained 360 days after TCRalphabeta/CD19-depleted stem cell transplant. This sequence was found in a boy under two years old who had a stem cell transplant for Wiskott-Aldrich syndrome, so the T cells may come from the graft donor. This chain links TRBV20-1 with TRBJ2-5, with 8 bases aligning to TRBD1. The DNA of the CDR3 is TGCAGTGCTAGAGATCATCTTGGCAGGGGGCGAGAGACCCAGTACTTC. Encoded protein: CSARDHLGRGRETQYF.